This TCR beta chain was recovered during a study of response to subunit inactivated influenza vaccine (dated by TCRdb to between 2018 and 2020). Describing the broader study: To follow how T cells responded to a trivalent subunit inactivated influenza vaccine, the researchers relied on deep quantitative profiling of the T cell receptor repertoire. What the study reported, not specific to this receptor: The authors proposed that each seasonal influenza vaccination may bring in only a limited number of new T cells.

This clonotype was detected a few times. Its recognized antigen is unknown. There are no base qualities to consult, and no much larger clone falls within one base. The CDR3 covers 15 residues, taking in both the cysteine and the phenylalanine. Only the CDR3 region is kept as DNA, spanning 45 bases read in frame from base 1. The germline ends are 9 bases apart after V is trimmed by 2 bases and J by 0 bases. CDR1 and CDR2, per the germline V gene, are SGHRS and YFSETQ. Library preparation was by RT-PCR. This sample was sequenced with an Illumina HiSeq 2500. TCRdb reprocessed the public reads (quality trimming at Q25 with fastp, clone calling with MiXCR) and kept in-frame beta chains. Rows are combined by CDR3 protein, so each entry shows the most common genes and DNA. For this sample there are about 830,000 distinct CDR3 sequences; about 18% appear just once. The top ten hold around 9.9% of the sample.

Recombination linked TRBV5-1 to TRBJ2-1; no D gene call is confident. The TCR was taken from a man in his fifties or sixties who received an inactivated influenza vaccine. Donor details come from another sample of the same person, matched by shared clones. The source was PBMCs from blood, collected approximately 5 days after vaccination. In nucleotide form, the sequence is TGCGCCAGCAGCTTTTCTTCCCTCTCCTACAATGAGCAGTTCTTC. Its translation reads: CASSFSSLSYNEQFF. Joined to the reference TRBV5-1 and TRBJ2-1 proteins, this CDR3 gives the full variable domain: KAGVTQTPRYLIKTRGQQVTLSCSPISGHRSVSWYQQTPGQGLQFLFEYFSETQRNKGNFPGRFSGRQFSNSRSEMNVSTLELGDSALYLCASSFSSLSYNEQFFGPGTRLTVL.